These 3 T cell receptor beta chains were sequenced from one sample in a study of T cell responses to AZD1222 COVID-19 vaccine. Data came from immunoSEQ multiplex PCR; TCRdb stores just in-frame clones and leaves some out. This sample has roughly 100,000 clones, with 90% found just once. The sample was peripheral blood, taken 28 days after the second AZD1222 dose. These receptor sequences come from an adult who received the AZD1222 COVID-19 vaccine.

CDR3 residues: CASSIGLAGVDEQFF. Here the CDR3 DNA reads TGTGCCAGTAGTATTGGCCTAGCGGGCGTCGATGAGCAGTTCTTC. J is TRBJ2-1 and V is TRBV19; 8 bases agree with TRBD2. Trimming cost V 3 bases and J 8 bases; bases outside gene matches: 9. Per the germline V gene, CDR1 is LNHDA and CDR2 is SQIVND (reference sequence). The CDR3 sequence is 15 residues long.

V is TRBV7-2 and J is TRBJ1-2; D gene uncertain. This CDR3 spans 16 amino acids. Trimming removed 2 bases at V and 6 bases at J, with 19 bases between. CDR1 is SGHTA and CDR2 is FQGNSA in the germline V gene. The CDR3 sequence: CASSLRDMNILHGYTF. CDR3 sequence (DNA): TGTGCCAGCAGCTTAAGGGATATGAACATCCTCCATGGCTACACCTTC. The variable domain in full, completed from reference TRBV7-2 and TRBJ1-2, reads GAGVSQSPSNKVTEKGKDVELRCDPISGHTALYWYRQSLGQGLEFLIYFQGNSAPDKSGLPSDRFSAERTGGSVSTLTIQRTQQEDSAVYLCASSLRDMNILHGYTFGSGTRLTVV.

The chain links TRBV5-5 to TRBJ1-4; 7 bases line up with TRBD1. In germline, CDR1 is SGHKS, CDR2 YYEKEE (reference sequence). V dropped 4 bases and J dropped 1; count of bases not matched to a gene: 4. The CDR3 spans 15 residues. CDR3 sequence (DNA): TGTGCCAGCAGCCCGGACAGGAGAACTAATGAAAAACTGTTTTTT. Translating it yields CASSPDRRTNEKLFF. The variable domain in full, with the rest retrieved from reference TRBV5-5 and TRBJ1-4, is DAGVTQSPTHLIKTRGQQVTLRCSPISGHKSVSWYQQVLGQGPQFIFQYYEKEERGRGNFPDRFSARQFPNYSSELNVNALLLGDSALYLCASSPDRRTNEKLFFGSGTQLSVL.